This T cell receptor beta chain derives from a study of cytomegalovirus exposure and HLA in healthy donors. Overall study: The roughly 120 million unique TCR beta sequences, from some 170 million T cells, were found by an earlier analysis. The study's findings and limits: Many donors carried some public TCRs, although rarity characterized most TCR sequences. Earlier analysis looked at TCR beta V segments, and most were productive about 90% or about 30% of the time.

Each of the donors was a healthy bone marrow donor. Both 60 Vbeta primers and 13 Jbeta primers went into the PCR. Repertoires were generated with immunoSEQ multiplex PCR, while TCRdb's copy carries only in-frame clones and drops some. The sample includes 100,000 to 150,000 clones, 70% to 85% of them seen just once. As regards this clone: What it binds is unknown.

This receptor was taken from a boy between 10 and 17 years old in good health and CMV-seronegative. Sequenced material: PBMCs.

This chain's CDR3 is CASSRGTQTYEQYF. CDR3 sequence (DNA): TGCGCCAGCAGTCGTGGGACTCAGACCTACGAGCAGTACTTC. The chain combines TRBV5-1 with TRBJ2-7; D is perhaps TRBD2 (6 bases). There are 14 residues in the CDR3. V lost 5 bases, J lost 2 bases, and 14 bases lay in between. The V gene's germline CDR1 is SGHRS and CDR2 YFSETQ.